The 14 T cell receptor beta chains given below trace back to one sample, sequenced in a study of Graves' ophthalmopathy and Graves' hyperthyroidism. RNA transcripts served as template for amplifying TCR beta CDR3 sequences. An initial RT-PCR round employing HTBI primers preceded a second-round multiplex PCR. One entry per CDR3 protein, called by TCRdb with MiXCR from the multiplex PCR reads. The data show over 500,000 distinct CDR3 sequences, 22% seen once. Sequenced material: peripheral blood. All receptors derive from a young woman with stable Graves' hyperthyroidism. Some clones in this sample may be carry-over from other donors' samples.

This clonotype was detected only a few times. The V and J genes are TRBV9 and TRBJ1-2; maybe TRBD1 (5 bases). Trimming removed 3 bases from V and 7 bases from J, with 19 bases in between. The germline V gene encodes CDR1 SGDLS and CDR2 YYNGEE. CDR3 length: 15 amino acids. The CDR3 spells CASSDRELGDCGYTF. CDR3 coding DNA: TGTGCCAGCAGCGACCGGGAACTGGGGGACTGTGGCTACACCTTC. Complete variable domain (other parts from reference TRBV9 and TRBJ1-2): DSGVTQTPKHLITATGQRVTLRCSPRSGDLSVYWYQQSLDQGLQFLIQYYNGEERAKGNILERFSAQQFPDLHSELNLSSLELGDSALYFCASSDRELGDCGYTFGSGTRLTVV.

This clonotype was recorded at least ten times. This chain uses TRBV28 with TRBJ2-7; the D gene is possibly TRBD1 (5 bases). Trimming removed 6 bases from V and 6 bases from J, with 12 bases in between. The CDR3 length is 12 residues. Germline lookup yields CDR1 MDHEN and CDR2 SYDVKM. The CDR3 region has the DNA TGTGCCAGCAGGGGGCCATTCTCCGAGCAGTACTTC. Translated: CASRGPFSEQYF.

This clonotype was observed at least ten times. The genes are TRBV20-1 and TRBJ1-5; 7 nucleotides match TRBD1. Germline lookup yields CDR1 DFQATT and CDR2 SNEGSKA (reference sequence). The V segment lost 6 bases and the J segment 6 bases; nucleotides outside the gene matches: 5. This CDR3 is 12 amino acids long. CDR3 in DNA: TGCAGTGCCAGGACAGGCGGTCAGCCCCAGCATTTT. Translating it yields CSARTGGQPQHF.

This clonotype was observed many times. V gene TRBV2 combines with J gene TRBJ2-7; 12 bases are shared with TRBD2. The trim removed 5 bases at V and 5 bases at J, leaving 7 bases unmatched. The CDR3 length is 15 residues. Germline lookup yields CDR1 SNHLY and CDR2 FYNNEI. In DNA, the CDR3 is TGTGCCAGCAGTAGAGGACTAGCGGGGATCGACGAGCAGTACTTC. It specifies CASSRGLAGIDEQYF.

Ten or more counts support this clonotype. CDR3 in amino acids: CASSQMPNYGYTF. As DNA, the CDR3 is TGTGCCAGCAGCCAAATGCCAAACTATGGCTACACCTTC. The chain couples TRBV14 to TRBJ1-2; unclear D gene. Trimming left V 2 bases short and J 2 bases short, with 6 bases between. The CDR3 sequence is 13 residues long. Germline CDR1 is SGHDN and CDR2 is FVKESK.

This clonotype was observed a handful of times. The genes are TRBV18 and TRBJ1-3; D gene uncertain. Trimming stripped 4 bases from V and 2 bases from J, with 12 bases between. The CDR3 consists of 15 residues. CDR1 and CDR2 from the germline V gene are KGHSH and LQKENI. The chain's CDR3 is CASSLTETAGNTIYF. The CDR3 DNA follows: TGTGCCAGCTCACTTACGGAAACGGCTGGAAACACCATATATTTT.

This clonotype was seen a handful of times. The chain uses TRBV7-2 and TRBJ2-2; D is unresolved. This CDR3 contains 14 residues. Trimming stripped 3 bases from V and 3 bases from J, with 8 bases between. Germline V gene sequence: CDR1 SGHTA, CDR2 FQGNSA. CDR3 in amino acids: CASSLGFDTGELFF. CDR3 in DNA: TGTGCCAGCAGCTTGGGTTTCGACACCGGGGAGCTGTTTTTT.

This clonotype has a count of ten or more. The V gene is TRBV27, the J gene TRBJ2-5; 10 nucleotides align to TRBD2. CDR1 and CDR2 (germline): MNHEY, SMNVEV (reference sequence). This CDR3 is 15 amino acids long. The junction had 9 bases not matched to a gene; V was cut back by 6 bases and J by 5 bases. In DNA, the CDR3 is TGTGCCAGCAGCCGTGCTAGCGGGAGCAGGGAGACCCAGTACTTC. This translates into CASSRASGSRETQYF.

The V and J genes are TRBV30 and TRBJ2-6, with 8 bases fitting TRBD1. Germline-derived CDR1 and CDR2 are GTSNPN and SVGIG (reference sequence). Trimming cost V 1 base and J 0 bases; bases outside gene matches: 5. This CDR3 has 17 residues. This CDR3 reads CAWSGDRRSSGANVLTF. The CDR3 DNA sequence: TGTGCCTGGAGTGGGGACAGGCGGAGCTCTGGGGCCAACGTCCTGACTTTC. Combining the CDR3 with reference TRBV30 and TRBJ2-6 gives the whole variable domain SQTIHQWPATLVQPVGSPLSLECTVEGTSNPNLYWYRQAAGRGLQLLFYSVGIGQISSEVPQNLSASRPQDRQFILSSKKLLLSDSGFYLCAWSGDRRSSGANVLTFGAGSRLTVL.

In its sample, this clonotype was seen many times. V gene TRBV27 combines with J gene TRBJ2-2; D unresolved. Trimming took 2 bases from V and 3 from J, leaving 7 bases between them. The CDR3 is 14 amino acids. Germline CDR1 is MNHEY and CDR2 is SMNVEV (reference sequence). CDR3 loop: CASSLARHTGELFF. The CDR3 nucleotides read TGTGCCAGCAGTTTAGCCCGACACACCGGGGAGCTGTTTTTT.

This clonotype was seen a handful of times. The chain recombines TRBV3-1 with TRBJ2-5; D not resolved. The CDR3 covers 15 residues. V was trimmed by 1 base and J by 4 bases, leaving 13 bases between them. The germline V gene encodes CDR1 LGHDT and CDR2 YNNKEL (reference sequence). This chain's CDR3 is CASSQGSRYRETQYF. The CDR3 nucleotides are TGTGCCAGCAGCCAAGGCAGCAGGTATCGAGAGACCCAGTACTTC.

The CDR3 here is CASSSRGTLNTEAFF. The CDR3 coding sequence is TGTGCCAGCAGCTCCCGGGGGACATTGAACACTGAAGCTTTCTTT. The rearrangement uses TRBV6-2 or TRBV6-3 and TRBJ1-1; possible D gene TRBD1, 6 bases. Trimming left V 6 bases short and J 0 bases short, with 14 bases between. The germline V gene encodes CDR1 MNHEY and CDR2 SVGEGT. CDR3 length: 15 residues.

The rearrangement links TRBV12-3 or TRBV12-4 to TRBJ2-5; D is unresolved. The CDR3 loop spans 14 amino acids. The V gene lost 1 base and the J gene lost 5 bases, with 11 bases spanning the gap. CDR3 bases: TGTGCCAGCAGTTTAGGGGCGAGGCTTGAGACCCAGTACTTC. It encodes CASSLGARLETQYF.

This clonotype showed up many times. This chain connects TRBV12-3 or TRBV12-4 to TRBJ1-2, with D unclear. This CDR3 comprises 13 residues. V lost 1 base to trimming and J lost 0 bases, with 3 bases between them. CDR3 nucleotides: TGTGCCAGCAGTTTAGGGCCTAACTATGGCTACACCTTC. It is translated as CASSLGPNYGYTF.